Shown below are 15 T cell receptor beta chains from a single sample sequenced in a study of T-cell reconstitution after alpha-beta-depleted transplantation in children. As it was prepared, the TCRbeta library received unique molecular identifiers. TCRdb processed the PCR reads anew with MiXCR; each CDR3 protein has one entry. Altogether around 370,000 distinct CDR3 sequences are present, 9% to 12% being singletons, with the ten largest covering 2% to 3%. The sample was PBMCs from the stem cell graft donor, taken from the stem cell graft. The receptors here all came from a human donor who donated a stem cell graft to a child with acute lymphoblastic leukemia.

This clonotype has at least ten counts. This chain links TRBV6-6 with TRBJ2-5; D not certain. V dropped 2 bases and J dropped 2 bases, with 3 bases sitting between them. CDR3 length equals 12 residues. CDR1 is MNHNY, CDR2 SVGAGI, per germline (reference sequence). CDR3 nucleotides: TGTGCCAGCAGTTACGGGCAAGAGACCCAGTACTTC. Its translation: CASSYGQETQYF.

As DNA, the CDR3 is TGTGCCAGCAGCTTCGGGCAGAAGCAGTTCTTC. This sequence encodes CASSFGQKQFF. The chain is built from TRBV5-6 and TRBJ2-1; D unclear. This CDR3 is 11 amino acids long. Trimming stripped 2 bases from V and 11 bases from J, with 8 bases between. Germline V CDR1 and CDR2: SGHDT, YYEEEE.

In this sample, this clonotype turned up a few times. V and J are TRBV5-5 and TRBJ2-1, with D hard to call. The germline V gene encodes CDR1 SGHKS and CDR2 YYEKEE (reference sequence). Trimming shortened V by 3 bases and J by 0 bases, and 13 bases separated the two germline ends. The CDR3 has 16 residues. The CDR3: CASSSLGPSSYNEQFF. The CDR3 DNA sequence: TGTGCCAGCAGCTCCTTAGGGCCGAGCTCCTACAATGAGCAGTTCTTC.

This chain connects TRBV15 to TRBJ2-5, with D possibly matching TRBD2 (6 bases). This CDR3 is built from 16 residues. The V gene's germline CDR1 is LNHNV and CDR2 YYDKDF (reference sequence). Trimming removed 0 bases from V and 5 bases from J, with 16 bases in between. CDR3 region: CATSRDFDGGGETQYF. The CDR3 DNA reads as TGTGCCACCAGCAGAGATTTTGATGGGGGAGGCGAGACCCAGTACTTC.

This clonotype was seen a handful of times. The chain uses TRBV14 and TRBJ1-1; 7 bases are shared with TRBD1. The CDR3 has 15 amino acids. V lost 0 bases to trimming and J lost 6 bases; unmatched junction nucleotides: 7. Germline V gene data show CDR1 as SGHDN and CDR2 as FVKESK. The CDR3 coding sequence is TGTGCCAGCAGCCAAGAAGAGGGACAGTTTGCTGAAGCTTTCTTT. Encoded protein: CASSQEEGQFAEAFF.

The CDR3 nucleotides are TGTGCCAGCAGCGAGACTAGCGGGAGTTTCAATGAGCAGTTCTTC. As protein: CASSETSGSFNEQFF. The chain has TRBV5-5 and TRBJ2-1, with 12 bases aligning to TRBD2. The CDR3 loop spans 15 amino acids. Trimming removed 4 bases from V and 6 bases from J; junction bases left unmatched: 5. In germline, CDR1 is SGHKS, CDR2 YYEKEE (reference sequence).

This chain joins TRBV7-3 and TRBJ2-3; 10 bases are a match to TRBD2. Germline V gives CDR1 SGHTA, CDR2 FQGTGA. There are 18 residues in the CDR3. After removal of 11 bases from V and 3 bases from J, the junction contained 20 bases not matched to a gene. The DNA for the CDR3 is TGTGCCTTCAGTTTAGCGTTCCTAGCGGGAGAGCTGACAGATACGCAGTATTTT. Translation: CAFSLAFLAGELTDTQYF.

This clonotype has more than one count but fewer than ten. The chain joins TRBV5-1 to TRBJ2-7; unclear D gene. Germline V gene sequence: CDR1 SGHRS, CDR2 YFSETQ. This CDR3 is 16 amino acids long. V dropped 0 bases and J dropped 0 bases, with 13 bases sitting between them. The CDR3 nucleotides are TGCGCCAGCAGCTTGGCCCCGGGCCCGGCCTCCTACGAGCAGTACTTC. Amino acid sequence: CASSLAPGPASYEQYF.

The table lists this clonotype with many counts. The chain couples TRBV10-3 to TRBJ2-7; TRBD2 matches at 9 bases. This CDR3 comprises 14 residues. The ends lost 3 bases at V and 6 bases at J; junction bases unmatched: 6. CDR1 is ENHRY and CDR2 is SYGVKD in the germline V gene. The CDR3 nucleotides are TGTGCCATCAGTGATAAGGGGACTAGCAGCGAGCAGTACTTC. This encodes CAISDKGTSSEQYF.

The genes are TRBV19 and TRBJ2-2, with 9 bases lining up with TRBD1. The germline CDR1 and CDR2 sequences are LNHDA and SQIVND (reference sequence). V lost 6 bases, J lost 1 base, and 3 bases stayed unmatched. The CDR3 consists of 15 residues. The CDR3 spells CASRPTGGNTGELFF. CDR3 sequence (DNA): TGTGCCAGTAGGCCGACAGGGGGGAACACCGGGGAGCTGTTTTTT.

This clonotype was counted ten times or more. The chain uses TRBV20-1 and TRBJ2-5; the D is unclear. Trimming took 5 bases from V and 3 from J, leaving 13 bases between them. The CDR3 loop spans 13 amino acids. Germline-derived CDR1 and CDR2 are DFQATT and SNEGSKA (reference sequence). Here the CDR3 reads CSAEKDAEETQYF. The DNA for the CDR3 is TGCAGTGCTGAAAAGGACGCTGAAGAGACCCAGTACTTC.

This clonotype was counted a few times. V and J are TRBV12-3 or TRBV12-4 and TRBJ2-7; either TRBD1 or TRBD2 may fit D (6 bases each). CDR3 length: 14 residues. Trimming stripped 7 bases from V and 7 bases from J, with 20 bases between. The CDR3 sequence is CASTPVWGAEEQYF. The CDR3 DNA sequence: TGTGCCAGCACCCCGGTTTGGGGGGCGGAGGAGCAGTACTTC.

The chain links TRBV7-9 to TRBJ2-3, with D hard to call. Trimming took off 1 base at V and 4 bases at J, with 12 bases between the two ends. The V gene's germline CDR1 is SEHNR and CDR2 FQNEAQ (reference sequence). This CDR3 is built from 15 residues. The CDR3 region is CASSLDAPDADTQYF. The CDR3 coding sequence is TGTGCCAGCAGCTTAGACGCCCCGGACGCAGATACGCAGTATTTT.

This clonotype was detected only a few times. This CDR3 reads CASSSELAGGPGELFF. In DNA form, the CDR3 reads TGTGCCAGCAGCTCCGAGCTAGCGGGAGGACCTGGGGAGCTGTTTTTT. The chain has TRBV7-6 and TRBJ2-2; the match to TRBD2 covers 11 bases. Germline CDR1 and CDR2: SGHVS and FNYEAQ. The junction had 9 bases not matched to a gene; V was cut back by 4 bases and J by 8 bases. The CDR3 runs to 16 residues.

J is TRBJ1-2 and V is TRBV14; the D gene is possibly TRBD1 (5 bases). CDR3 length equals 17 residues. CDR1 and CDR2 from the germline V gene are SGHDN and FVKESK. The V end lost 3 bases, the J end lost 4 bases, and 21 bases lay between the germline ends. The CDR3 sequence is CASSHIRGMIDFYGYTF. DNA for the CDR3: TGTGCCAGCAGCCATATCCGGGGGATGATCGATTTCTATGGCTACACCTTC.